These T cell receptor beta chains were read from a single sample in a study of CD8+ T cells in alopecia areata. Sequencing used immunoSEQ multiplex PCR; TCRdb keeps in-frame clones, though not all of them. Seen here are under 250,000 clones, approximately 67% observed once, and the top ten hold roughly 1.2%. Sample: CD4+ T cells sorted from blood, taken around week 42, from a patient treated with tofacitinib. All receptors come from a human donor with alopecia areata. Each CDR3 is given with its conserved first and last residue. Expanded clones get a size class; other rows say once, few or many, or leave the size out.

v_call clone_size cdr3_aa
TRBV11-2 few CASSPGTFYTGELFF
TRBV30 NA CAWSDKLVATDTQYF
TRBV10-3 few CAISESSSGATGELFF
TRBV30 NA CAWSVGAGELFF
TRBV27 NA CASSSADRNYGYTF
TRBV2 NA CASSFLLGGASGELFF
TRBV9 NA CASTLITRGLAKNIQYF
TRBV5-1 few CASRLGSNNRANEQFF
TRBV4-3 few CASSPGTALFETQYF
TRBV15 once CATSSFLGLGRPGAGTGELFF
TRBV15 NA CATSSGVRRETQYF
TRBV29-1 NA CSVGRGMNTEAFF
TRBV2 once CASSRQGGKDEKLFF
TRBV18 once CASSQGVMNTGELFF
TRBV12-5 NA CASGSSDTQYF
TRBV6-5 NA CASSTRISVGGYTF
TRBV4-3 many CASSQESGANVLTF
TRBV2 NA CASRLRTGTGNNEQFF
TRBV30 NA CAWNLGGPVYNEQFF
TRBV4-3 few CASSQAGGREDTQYF
TRBV29-1 NA CSARTGNEQFF
TRBV29-1 NA CSARGTSGTDTQYF
TRBV30 NA CAWKPQGELFF
TRBV30 NA CAWRPGQNYGYTF
TRBV7-2 NA CASSSMFGNQPQHF
TRBV5-1 NA CASSLAALGRETQYF
TRBV30 NA CAWSVPGQKVDTF
TRBV6-1 NA CASSEDWGRVGGYTF
TRBV29-1 NA CSVGRVGVGDEQFF
TRBV6-6 NA CASTRNRQASPRAFF
TRBV6-1 NA CASQSSGQIYGYTF
TRBV29-1 NA CSGGEVQSYGYTF
TRBV29-1 NA CSARQGPNYGYTF
TRBV29-1 few CSVGELIATDTQYF
TRBV19 NA CASSRAPGITEAFF
TRBV2 once CASRLQGPYEQYF
TRBV29-1 NA CSVDSGTAMPEAFF
TRBV13 NA CASGVQPPRYTF
TRBV5-1 NA CASGRDRGGTEAFF